This T cell receptor (beta chain) was documented in a study of tumor-infiltrating lymphocytes in primary liver carcinoma. Broader study findings: Tumors significantly exceeded blood in top-250-clone fraction (p = 0.039).

Germline DNA was extracted alongside blood RNA, which was obtained from unsorted whole blood. On this clonotype itself: Its antigen is as yet unknown.

The authors made TCR beta cDNA from around 500 ng total RNA with a constant-region primer. Three rounds of nested multiplex PCR with slightly modified ARM-PCR produced TCR beta libraries. The first two PCR rounds used TRBV1-TRBV30 primers with a Cbeta primer, approximately 10 cycles each. Each CDR3 protein is one row after TCRdb ran MiXCR on the multiplex PCR reads. The data hold 310,000 or so distinct CDR3 sequences, with about 65% observed a single time. V lost 3 bases and J lost 2; bases outside the gene matches: 12. The CDR3 covers 17 residues. The V gene's germline CDR1 is SGHDT and CDR2 YYEEEE. The material sequenced was peripheral blood. This clonotype was obtained from a man aged 35-49 years with primary liver carcinoma and hepatitis B virus infection. V and J are TRBV5-6 and TRBJ2-3, with 7 bases identical to TRBD2. CDR3 nucleotides: TGTGCCAGCAGCTCCCATCTCGGGACTACCCACACAGATACGCAGTATTTT. This codes for CASSSHLGTTHTDTQYF.